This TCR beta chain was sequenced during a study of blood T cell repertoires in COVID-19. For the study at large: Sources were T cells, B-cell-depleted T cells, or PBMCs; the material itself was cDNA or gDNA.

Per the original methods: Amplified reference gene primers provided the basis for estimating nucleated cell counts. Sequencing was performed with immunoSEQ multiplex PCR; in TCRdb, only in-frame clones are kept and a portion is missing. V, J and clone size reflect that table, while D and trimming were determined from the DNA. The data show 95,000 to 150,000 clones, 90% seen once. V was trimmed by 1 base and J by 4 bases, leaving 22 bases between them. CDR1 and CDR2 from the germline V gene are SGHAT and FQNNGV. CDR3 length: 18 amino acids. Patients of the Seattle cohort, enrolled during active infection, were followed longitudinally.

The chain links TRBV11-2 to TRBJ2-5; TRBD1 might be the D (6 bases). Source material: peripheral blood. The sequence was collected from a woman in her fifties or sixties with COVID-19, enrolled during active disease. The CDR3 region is CASSLAPGTGSLRETQYF. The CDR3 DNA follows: TGTGCCAGCAGCTTAGCTCCGGGAACAGGGAGCCTACGAGAGACCCAGTACTTC.